Listed below are T cell receptor beta chains from one sample, sequenced in a study of blood T cells in healthy people across ages. In TCRdb, the 5' RACE reads were re-called with MiXCR into one record per CDR3 protein. The repertoire holds about 1,400,000 distinct CDR3 sequences, with about 43% as singletons. Sequenced: blood. The receptors here all came from a woman younger than 35 in good health. CDR3s include the opening cysteine and the closing phenylalanine or tryptophan. Each record gives: D gene, clone size, J gene, V gene, CDR3 protein, CDR3 DNA. The D gene is left open where the match is weak. Not all rows give a size; the values are once, few, many and, for expanded clones, a class.

>TRBD2|few|TRBJ2-5|TRBV20-1
CSARRLAGRQETQYF
TGCAGTGCTAGAAGGCTAGCGGGGCGACAAGAGACCCAGTACTTC
>-|-|TRBJ2-3|TRBV20-1
CSAPPGGRGSDTQYF
TGCAGTGCTCCTCCTGGGGGCAGGGGTTCAGATACGCAGTATTTT
>-|once|TRBJ2-7|TRBV11-2
CASSLAQHLTYEQYF
TGTGCCAGCAGCTTAGCACAGCATCTTACCTACGAGCAGTACTTC
>-|once|TRBJ1-2|TRBV13
CASSLVGDLAGYGYTF
TGTGCCAGCAGCTTAGTTGGGGATTTGGCCGGGTATGGCTACACCTTC
>-|-|TRBJ2-1|TRBV6-1
CASSEWSNSYNEQFF
TGTGCCAGCAGTGAATGGAGTAACTCCTACAATGAGCAGTTCTTC
>TRBD1|-|TRBJ1-2|TRBV25-1
CASSEDRPVHYGYTF
TGTGCCAGCAGTGAGGACAGGCCTGTGCACTATGGCTACACCTTC
>-|many|TRBJ2-7|TRBV20-1
CSASPQGAFSYEQYF
TGCAGTGCTAGCCCCCAGGGCGCCTTCTCCTACGAGCAGTACTTC
>TRBD1|-|TRBJ2-6|TRBV5-1
CASSTFRTGRGSGANVLTF
TGCGCCAGCAGCACATTCAGGACAGGTCGAGGGTCTGGGGCCAACGTCCTGACTTTC
>TRBD2|-|TRBJ2-1|TRBV12-3/TRBV12-4
CASTLAGREGSEQFF
TGTGCCAGCACCCTAGCTGGGCGGGAGGGATCTGAGCAGTTCTTC
>TRBD2|few|TRBJ2-3|TRBV5-1
CASSASGSGVTDTQYF
TGCGCCAGCAGCGCATCAGGAAGCGGGGTCACAGATACGCAGTATTTT
>TRBD1|-|TRBJ1-4|TRBV4-1
CASSQADRGGGEKLFF
TGCGCCAGCAGCCAAGCTGACAGGGGTGGTGGGGAAAAACTGTTTTTT
>-|many|TRBJ2-3|TRBV29-1
CSVILGARQDTQYF
TGCAGCGTTATACTCGGGGCCCGGCAGGATACGCAGTATTTT
>-|few|TRBJ1-1|TRBV5-1
CASSLFSSGDTEAFF
TGCGCCAGCAGCTTGTTCTCATCCGGGGACACTGAAGCTTTCTTT
>-|few|TRBJ1-2|TRBV20-1
CSARPPGGNYGYTF
TGCAGTGCCAGACCACCCGGGGGAAACTATGGCTACACCTTC
>TRBD2|-|TRBJ2-5|TRBV7-8
CASSLVLAGGPGETQYF
TGTGCCAGCAGCTTAGTCCTAGCGGGGGGGCCGGGCGAGACCCAGTACTTC
>TRBD1|-|TRBJ2-1|TRBV28
CASKTGPYEQFF
TGTGCCAGCAAGACAGGGCCCTACGAGCAGTTCTTC
>TRBD1|-|TRBJ1-2|TRBV7-9
CASSLVPVGTGSGYTF
TGTGCCAGCAGCTTAGTCCCCGTCGGGACAGGGAGCGGCTACACCTTC
>TRBD1|-|TRBJ1-2|TRBV7-9
CASSLRRQGDGYTF
TGTGCCAGCAGCTTAAGGAGACAGGGGGATGGCTACACCTTC
>TRBD2|few|TRBJ2-3|TRBV20-1
CSAREVGGLTDTQYF
TGCAGTGCTAGAGAGGTGGGAGGGCTCACAGATACGCAGTATTTT
>TRBD2|-|TRBJ2-1|TRBV10-1
CASSDLAGGLNEQFF
TGCGCCAGCAGTGATCTGGCGGGGGGGCTTAATGAGCAGTTCTTC
>TRBD2|-|TRBJ2-5|TRBV14
CASSQVSGLLRETQYF
TGTGCCAGCAGCCAAGTTTCGGGACTATTGAGAGAGACCCAGTACTTC
>TRBD1|few|TRBJ1-2|TRBV4-1
CASSQIPGQGGQSYGYTF
TGCGCCAGCAGCCAAATTCCGGGACAGGGAGGGCAGAGCTATGGCTACACCTTC
>-|once|TRBJ2-1|TRBV4-1
CASTQGGGNEQFF
TGCGCCAGCACCCAAGGAGGAGGGAATGAGCAGTTCTTC
>-|-|TRBJ2-1|TRBV18
CASSFDIEQFF
TGTGCCAGCTCCTTCGACATTGAGCAGTTCTTC
>-|few|TRBJ2-5|TRBV5-5
CASSVRTVPYQETQYF
TGTGCCAGCAGCGTACGGACTGTGCCGTACCAAGAGACCCAGTACTTC
>-|few|TRBJ2-1|TRBV7-2
CASSLTAAAEQFF
TGTGCCAGCAGCTTAACTGCAGCGGCCGAGCAGTTCTTC
>TRBD2|few|TRBJ2-1|TRBV12-3/TRBV12-4
CASSLKAGAGYNEQFF
TGTGCCAGCAGTTTGAAAGCGGGAGCTGGCTACAATGAGCAGTTCTTC
>TRBD2|few|TRBJ2-7|TRBV27
CASSPAGRSYEQYF
TGTGCCAGCAGTCCAGCGGGAAGGTCCTACGAGCAGTACTTC
>-|few|TRBJ1-6|TRBV28
CASSSSSGDHYNSPLHF
TGTGCCAGCAGTTCCTCCTCCGGGGATCATTATAATTCACCCCTCCACTTT
>TRBD1|-|TRBJ2-5|TRBV6-5
CASSYPGQRQETQYF
TGTGCCAGCAGTTACCCGGGACAGCGACAAGAGACCCAGTACTTC
>-|few|TRBJ1-4|TRBV7-9
CASSLDKMGEKLFF
TGTGCCAGCAGCTTAGACAAAATGGGGGAAAAACTGTTTTTT
>-|-|TRBJ2-7|TRBV25-1
CASSERSHEQYF
TGTGCCAGCAGTGAACGGTCCCACGAGCAGTACTTC
>-|-|TRBJ2-1|TRBV7-2
CAGSSEESSYNEQFF
TGTGCCGGCAGCTCCGAGGAAAGCTCCTACAATGAGCAGTTCTTC
>-|-|TRBJ2-5|TRBV20-1
CSARTLPQETQYF
TGCAGTGCTAGGACTTTACCCCAAGAGACCCAGTACTTC
>TRBD2|-|TRBJ2-3|TRBV14
CASSALARSLSTDTQYF
TGTGCCAGCAGCGCACTAGCGCGATCCTTAAGCACAGATACGCAGTATTTT
>-|few|TRBJ2-3|TRBV20-1
CSARGGDRGTQYF
TGCAGTGCTAGAGGTGGGGACCGCGGTACGCAGTATTTT
>TRBD2|-|TRBJ2-3|TRBV20-1
CSATRDYSTDTQYF
TGCAGTGCTACCCGGGACTACAGCACAGATACGCAGTATTTT
>TRBD2|-|TRBJ2-5|TRBV14
CASSPFLSGRFEETQYF
TGTGCCAGCAGCCCCTTCCTTAGCGGGAGGTTTGAAGAGACCCAGTACTTC
>-|few|TRBJ2-5|TRBV15
CATSRDPTGTETQYF
TGTGCCACCAGCAGAGACCCCACAGGTACAGAGACCCAGTACTTC
>-|few|TRBJ1-2|TRBV6-5
CASSYHVGSNYGYTF
TGTGCCAGCAGTTACCACGTGGGGTCTAACTATGGCTACACCTTC
>TRBD2|few|TRBJ2-7|TRBV4-2
CASSQVASGPYEQYF
TGTGCCAGCAGCCAAGTGGCTAGCGGACCCTACGAGCAGTACTTC